These 30 T cell receptor beta chains were sequenced from one sample in a study of cytomegalovirus exposure and HLA in healthy donors listed by TCRdb under 2017. Library preparation was by the immunoSEQ multiplex PCR assay. The multiplex PCR relied on a mix of 60 forward primers for TCR Vbeta segments and 13 reverse primers for TCR Jbeta segments. Entries here come from immuneACCESS through TCRdb and include only in-frame sequences with V and J called. Some clones fail to appear in such tables; in the studies checked, an unresolved V gene covers under half of the shortfall, and the cause of the remainder is unknown. The sample profile shows about 80,000 clones; roughly 80% of them were found once. The top ten clonotypes cover approximately 31% of the sample. The material sequenced was PBMCs. These receptors came from a man aged 50-59 years in good health and CMV-seropositive.

The CDR3 nucleotides are TGTGCCTGGAGTTCGTGGGGCAGGCAAGACTCCTACGAGCAGTACTTC. Translating gives CAWSSWGRQDSYEQYF. This chain uses TRBV30 with TRBJ2-7; TRBD1 might be the D (5 bases). V was shortened by 2 bases and J by 0 bases, with 17 bases between the two germline ends. This CDR3 contains 16 residues. Germline CDR1 is GTSNPN and CDR2 is SVGIG (reference sequence).

This chain uses TRBV7-8 with TRBJ2-1, with 12 bases matching TRBD2. V shed 4 bases and J 5 bases; nucleotides not matched to a gene: 15. Germline CDR1 and CDR2: SGHVS and FQNEAQ. The CDR3 spans 19 residues. Here the CDR3 reads CASSSEQGRTSGMNNEQFF. The DNA for the CDR3 is TGTGCCAGCAGCTCCGAACAGGGAAGGACTAGCGGGATGAACAATGAGCAGTTCTTC.

The chain uses TRBV27 and TRBJ1-2; weak D call: TRBD1 (5 bases). The CDR3 is made up of 13 amino acids. The germline V and J ends were trimmed by 8 bases and 3 bases, with 13 bases remaining between them. Germline V lookup: CDR1 MNHEY, CDR2 SMNVEV (reference sequence). The CDR3 loop is CASGQSRDYGYTF. The CDR3 DNA reads as TGTGCCAGCGGCCAATCCAGGGACTATGGCTACACCTTC.

The rearrangement uses TRBV5-1 and TRBJ2-3; maybe TRBD2 (7 bases). CDR1 SGHRS and CDR2 YFSETQ come from the germline V gene. This CDR3 is built from 14 residues. V lost 5 bases, J lost 0 bases, and 10 bases lay in between. CDR3 nucleotides: TGCGCCAGCAGGGAGGGGGGGAGCACAGATACGCAGTATTTT. This sequence encodes CASREGGSTDTQYF. Full variable domain (remainder filled in from reference TRBV5-1 and TRBJ2-3): KAGVTQTPRYLIKTRGQQVTLSCSPISGHRSVSWYQQTPGQGLQFLFEYFSETQRNKGNFPGRFSGRQFSNSRSEMNVSTLELGDSALYLCASREGGSTDTQYFGPGTRLTVL.

This chain connects TRBV6-6 to TRBJ2-7; D remains unclear. This CDR3 is 11 amino acids long. Deletions cut 6 bases from V and 7 bases from J, with 10 bases between. CDR1 and CDR2 (germline): MNHNY, SVGAGI (reference sequence). This chain's CDR3 is CASSRRSEQYF. CDR3 in DNA: TGTGCCAGCAGCCGCCGGTCGGAGCAGTACTTC.

This clone was detected a few times. The chain couples TRBV30 to TRBJ1-5, with a possible D match to TRBD1 (5 bases). Germline V gene lookup returns CDR1 GTSNPN and CDR2 SVGIG (reference sequence). Trimming left V 3 bases short and J 5 bases short, with 14 bases between. CDR3 length: 14 residues. Here the CDR3 reads CAWSQDTVYQPQHF. CDR3 nucleotides: TGTGCCTGGAGCCAGGACACAGTTTATCAGCCCCAGCATTTT.

The J gene is TRBJ2-1, the V gene TRBV5-4; D uncertain. CDR3 size: 15 residues. Germline CDR1 reads SGHNT; CDR2 reads YYREEE (reference sequence). Trimming took off 0 bases at V and 7 bases at J, with 14 bases between the two ends. The CDR3 spells CASSLGSELRNEQFF. In DNA form, the CDR3 reads TGTGCCAGCAGCTTGGGCAGCGAGCTGAGGAATGAGCAGTTCTTC.

This clone was found a few times. CDR3 loop: CASSPFSYEQYF. CDR3 DNA: TGTGCCAGCAGCCCCTTCTCCTACGAGCAGTACTTC. The gene calls are TRBV7-2 and TRBJ2-7; no clear D. This CDR3 region has 12 residues. Germline CDR1 is SGHTA and CDR2 is FQGNSA. The ends were cut back, 5 bases at V and 0 bases at J, with 5 bases in the middle.

The rearrangement uses TRBV10-1 and TRBJ2-7; a weak D match, TRBD1 (5 bases). Germline CDR1 reads WNHNN; CDR2 reads SYGVQD (reference sequence). Trimming shortened V by 4 bases and J by 7 bases, and 8 bases separated the two germline ends. The CDR3 sequence is 11 residues long. CDR3 amino acids: CASSVGAEQYF. The CDR3 DNA is TGCGCCAGCAGTGTTGGGGCGGAGCAGTACTTC.

The chain couples TRBV2 to TRBJ1-2; no definite D call. Germline assignment: CDR1 SNHLY and CDR2 FYNNEI. CDR3 size: 16 residues. Trimming pared 3 bases from V and 0 bases from J, leaving 14 bases between. For the CDR3, the DNA is TGTGCCAGCAGTGACCCGTCAGGCCCTTCTAACTATGGCTACACCTTC. Its translation is CASSDPSGPSNYGYTF.

This clone occurred once. The V gene is TRBV7-2, the J gene TRBJ2-1, with a tentative D call TRBD2 (5 bases). CDR3 size: 18 residues. V lost 4 bases to trimming and J lost 7 bases, with 26 bases between them. Germline V CDR1 and CDR2: SGHTA, FQGNSA. Written as DNA, the CDR3 is TGTGCCAGCAGCTACGTTAGGCTCGGACTCGTCCTCAGGAATGAGCAGTTCTTC. Its protein is CASSYVRLGLVLRNEQFF.

The chain joins TRBV5-1 to TRBJ1-1; 9 bases are a match to TRBD1. Germline CDR1 is SGHRS and CDR2 is YFSETQ. This CDR3 has 14 amino acids. Unmatched junction bases numbered 3, after V lost 5 bases and J lost 1 base. This CDR3 reads CASRRTGANTEAFF. The CDR3 bases are TGCGCCAGCAGAAGGACAGGGGCGAACACTGAAGCTTTCTTT.

This sequence joins TRBV30 and TRBJ2-5; TRBD2 matches at 7 bases. Looked up from germline, CDR1 is GTSNPN and CDR2 is SVGIG (reference sequence). The trim removed 0 bases at V and 7 bases at J, leaving 8 bases unmatched. The CDR3 has 14 residues. The CDR3 DNA reads as TGTGCCTGGAGTGTATCGGCGGGGGTCGGGACCCAGTACTTC. Translating it yields CAWSVSAGVGTQYF.

This chain uses TRBV6-1 with TRBJ1-1; no firm D call. V dropped 2 bases and J dropped 4 bases, with 14 bases sitting between them. CDR3 size: 15 residues. In germline, CDR1 is MNHNS, CDR2 SASEGT. CDR3 amino acids: CASSEIDQVITEAFF. The CDR3 coding sequence is TGTGCCAGCAGTGAAATAGACCAGGTCATCACTGAAGCTTTCTTT.

The rearrangement joins TRBV5-4 to TRBJ2-1, with 7 bases identical to TRBD2. CDR1 SGHNT and CDR2 YYREEE come from the germline V gene (reference sequence). This CDR3 is 16 amino acids long. The V gene end was trimmed by 4 bases and the J gene end by 5 bases; junction bases not matched to a gene: 12. Here the CDR3 reads CASSLPKSGVHNEQFF. CDR3 nucleotides: TGTGCCAGCAGCCTACCAAAAAGCGGGGTTCACAATGAGCAGTTCTTC.

V usage is TRBV28 and J usage is TRBJ2-5; TRBD1 is a possible D gene (5 bases). TRBJ2-7 explains the end of the DNA better; the J call may be wrong. There are 14 residues in the CDR3. Germline assignment: CDR1 MDHEN and CDR2 SYDVKM. The CDR3 nucleotides are TGTGCCAGCGGGGATTGGACAATAGCCTACGAGCAGTACTTC. Its protein product is CASGDWTIAYEQYF.

The V and J genes are TRBV30 and TRBJ1-1; TRBD1 agrees at 7 bases. The germline CDR1 and CDR2 sequences are GTSNPN and SVGIG (reference sequence). V lost 4 bases to trimming and J lost 0 bases; unmatched junction nucleotides: 2. The CDR3 has 13 residues. DNA for the CDR3: TGTGCCTGGACCAGGGGGATGAACACTGAAGCTTTCTTT. Protein sequence: CAWTRGMNTEAFF.

This clone was seen a handful of times. The chain employs TRBV5-1 and TRBJ2-7, with a weak D call TRBD2 (8 bases). Germline CDR1 is SGHRS and CDR2 is YFSETQ. The V end lost 4 bases, the J end lost 1 base, and 18 bases lay between the germline ends. The CDR3 runs to 16 residues. CDR3 DNA: TGCGCCAGCAGCCTCGGGGGGGGACAGTTATCCTACGAGCAGTACTTC. Amino acid sequence: CASSLGGGQLSYEQYF.

The J gene is TRBJ2-7, the V gene TRBV13; D gene unclear. The germline V and J ends were trimmed by 2 bases and 3 bases, with 8 bases remaining between them. Germline V gives CDR1 PRHDT, CDR2 FYEKMQ (reference sequence). CDR3 size: 13 residues. The CDR3 loop is CASSLNSHYEQYF. CDR3 sequence (DNA): TGTGCCAGCAGCTTAAACAGCCACTACGAGCAGTACTTC.

This chain uses TRBV6-1 with TRBJ1-2, with a tentative D call TRBD1 (6 bases). The CDR3 runs 14 residues. Germline CDR1 reads MNHNS; CDR2 reads SASEGT. V dropped 3 bases and J dropped 9 bases, with 17 bases sitting between them. CDR3 region: CASSEGHPLDRYTF. Here the CDR3 DNA reads TGTGCCAGCAGTGAGGGACACCCCCTAGACCGCTACACCTTC.

This clone appeared a few times. This sequence joins TRBV9 and TRBJ2-5, with unresolved D. CDR1 and CDR2 from the germline V gene are SGDLS and YYNGEE. Trimming left V 0 bases short and J 4 bases short, with 10 bases between. The CDR3 loop spans 14 amino acids. Written as DNA, the CDR3 is TGTGCCAGCAGCGTAGGCCCTCCGGGAGAGACCCAGTACTTC. Its protein is CASSVGPPGETQYF.

This chain links TRBV7-3 with TRBJ2-1; the match to TRBD2 covers 12 bases. The V gene's germline CDR1 is SGHTA and CDR2 FQGTGA. The CDR3 is made up of 16 amino acids. Trimming at V came to 5 bases and at J to 4 bases, leaving 6 bases not matched to a gene. The CDR3 bases are TGTGCCAGCAGCCCCCAGGGGACTAGCGGGTACAATGAGCAGTTCTTC. Protein: CASSPQGTSGYNEQFF.

The V and J genes are TRBV7-2 and TRBJ2-1; 14 bases match TRBD2. The CDR3 has 19 amino acids. From germline, CDR1 is SGHTA and CDR2 FQGNSA. J lost 6 bases, V lost 1 base, and 11 bases had no gene match. CDR3: CASSLVGPLTSGRANEQFF. In nucleotides, the CDR3 is TGTGCCAGCAGCTTAGTAGGCCCCCTGACTAGCGGGAGGGCCAATGAGCAGTTCTTC. Based on the CDR3 plus reference TRBV7-2 and TRBJ2-1, the full variable domain is GAGVSQSPSNKVTEKGKDVELRCDPISGHTALYWYRQSLGQGLEFLIYFQGNSAPDKSGLPSDRFSAERTGGSVSTLTIQRTQQEDSAVYLCASSLVGPLTSGRANEQFFGPGTRLTVL.

The rearrangement links TRBV14 to TRBJ2-1, with 13 bases that match TRBD2. This CDR3 region has 18 residues. Germline-derived CDR1 and CDR2 are SGHDN and FVKESK. V gave up 3 bases and J gave up 8 bases; unmatched junction bases: 13. The CDR3 protein is CASSQSAFGLAGEDEQFF. CDR3 sequence (DNA): TGTGCCAGCAGCCAGTCTGCATTCGGACTAGCGGGAGAAGATGAGCAGTTCTTC.

The V call is TRBV6-5, the J call TRBJ1-1, with D unclear. Deletions cut 2 bases from V and 7 bases from J, with 11 bases between. The V gene's germline CDR1 is MNHEY and CDR2 SVGAGI. The CDR3 loop spans 13 amino acids. The CDR3 protein is CASSYGQNLEAFF. The DNA of the CDR3 is TGTGCCAGCAGTTACGGGCAGAACCTTGAAGCTTTCTTT.

This clone has more than one count but fewer than ten. This rearrangement joins TRBV28 to TRBJ2-2, with 7 bases fitting TRBD1. The J segment lost 3 bases and the V segment lost 1 base, leaving 2 bases of the junction unmatched. The CDR3 loop spans 15 amino acids. From germline, CDR1 is MDHEN and CDR2 SYDVKM. CDR3 nucleotides: TGTGCCAGCAGTTTATCGACAGGGTACACCGGGGAGCTGTTTTTT. Encoded protein: CASSLSTGYTGELFF.

The chain carries TRBV7-6 and TRBJ2-1; the D gene is possibly TRBD2 (6 bases). Trimming pared 5 bases from V and 9 bases from J, leaving 20 bases between. Per germline, CDR1 SGHVS and CDR2 FNYEAQ. The CDR3 runs 15 residues. CDR3 amino acids: CASSPDVLLAVEQFF. CDR3 DNA: TGTGCCAGCAGCCCCGATGTCTTACTAGCCGTTGAGCAGTTCTTC.

The J gene is TRBJ1-1, the V gene TRBV7-3; 7 bases map to TRBD1. V dropped 6 bases and J dropped 1; count of bases not matched to a gene: 8. CDR1 SGHTA and CDR2 FQGTGA come from the germline V gene. CDR3 size: 15 residues. CDR3 residues: CASRIDDRANTEAFF. For the CDR3, the DNA is TGTGCCAGCAGAATCGATGACAGGGCGAACACTGAAGCTTTCTTT.

The rearrangement joins TRBV27 to TRBJ2-3; D is unclear. The V gene lost 8 bases and the J gene lost 0 bases, with 15 bases spanning the gap. Germline V lookup: CDR1 MNHEY, CDR2 SMNVEV (reference sequence). This CDR3 spans 15 amino acids. Here the CDR3 DNA reads TGTGCCAGCCCGCCCCCGCTAGGTAGCACAGATACGCAGTATTTT. Translation: CASPPPLGSTDTQYF.

For this clone: An end of the junction does not agree with germline; a read error may underlie this. The rearrangement links TRBV7-9 to TRBJ1-2, with D possibly being TRBD1 (6 bases). Germline lookup yields CDR1 SEHNR and CDR2 FQNEAQ (reference sequence). This CDR3 spans 13 amino acids. CDR3 sequence reads: CSSSPQGNYGYTF. The CDR3 DNA follows: TGTTCCAGCAGCCCCCAGGGGAACTATGGCTACACCTTC.